This T cell receptor beta chain is from a study of blood T cell repertoires in COVID-19. Study details: From the United States, Italy and Spain came samples of acute and convalescent COVID-19. T cells, B-cell-depleted T cells, or PBMCs supplied cDNA or gDNA.

The CDR3 sequence is 14 residues long. Germline V CDR1 and CDR2: SEHNR, FQNEAQ (reference sequence). V was trimmed by 5 bases and J by 7 bases, leaving 12 bases between them. Authors' data handling: Reference gene primer amplification in the assay estimated nucleated cell counts. The table came from immunoSEQ multiplex PCR; TCRdb's copy has only in-frame clones and leaves some out. V and J calls plus clone size are reproduced from that table; the DNA served to infer D and trimming. The repertoire holds nearly 95,000 clones, with about nine tenths as singletons. The chain couples TRBV7-9 to TRBJ1-6, with D hard to call. The sequence came from a woman older than 75 with acute or convalescent COVID-19. Sequenced material: peripheral blood. In DNA, the CDR3 is TGTGCCAGCAGCGAGACTCGGATCAATTCACCCCTCCACTTT. Protein: CASSETRINSPLHF.